This T cell receptor beta chain was observed in a study of blood T cell repertoires in COVID-19. The wider study: The study drew acute and convalescent COVID-19 samples from the United States, Italy and Spain.

This study enrolled people aged about 18 to 95 from 20 to 25 US geographic areas. Self-reported history from a screening survey and questionnaire set each donor's cohort. Original data processing: How many nucleated cells were present was estimated from reference gene primer amplification. Method: immunoSEQ multiplex PCR; TCRdb's copy keeps in-frame clones and lacks some. That table supplies the V and J calls and clone size; D and trimming were determined from the DNA. The table includes more than 250,000 clones, more than 85% detected once. The CDR3 is 16 residues long. With 5 bases clipped from V and 4 bases from J, the junction kept 12 bases outside the gene matches. Per the germline V gene, CDR1 is MDHEN and CDR2 is SYDVKM.

The clonotype was recovered from a woman aged 25 to 45 who had recovered from COVID-19. Sequencing was carried out using PBMCs or T cells enriched from blood (not recorded which). V and J are TRBV28 and TRBJ2-7; 9 bases are a match to TRBD1. CDR3 sequence (DNA): TGTGCCAGCAGTCTTGATGGACAGGGGATGGTGTACGAGCAGTACTTC. This translates into CASSLDGQGMVYEQYF.